One sample yielded the 29 T cell receptor beta chains listed below, sequenced in a study of STAT5B mutations in CD4+ large granular lymphocyte leukemia. Here immunoSEQ multiplex PCR was the method, and the copy in TCRdb shows in-frame clones only, minus some. The top ten hold 0.25% to 0.35% of the sample, which has 25,000 to 35,000 clones, about 74% seen once. What was sequenced was CD4+ T cells from blood buffy coats. All receptors come from a human donor in good health.

This clone was detected only a few times. The chain combines TRBV2 with TRBJ1-2; 7 positions agree with TRBD1. CDR1 and CDR2 from the germline V gene are SNHLY and FYNNEI. V trimming: 8 bases; J trimming: 8 bases; junction bases outside the gene matches: 8. This CDR3 region has 12 residues. Here the CDR3 DNA reads TGTGCCAGCCACCAGACAGGGTACGGCTACACCTTC. The encoded protein is CASHQTGYGYTF.

This chain uses TRBV11-2 with TRBJ2-2; no reliable D call. V was clipped by 0 bases and J by 7 bases, with 9 bases between them. In germline, CDR1 is SGHAT, CDR2 FQNNGV. The CDR3 contains 14 residues. CDR3 sequence reads: CASSLDAVVGELFF. CDR3 in DNA: TGTGCCAGCAGCTTAGATGCGGTGGTCGGGGAGCTGTTTTTT.

This chain connects TRBV7-2 to TRBJ2-1, with 7 bases aligning to TRBD1. The CDR3 consists of 14 residues. The junction had 6 bases not matched to a gene; V was cut back by 5 bases and J by 5 bases. The V gene's germline CDR1 is SGHTA and CDR2 FQGNSA. This CDR3 is CASSPDRWHNEQFF. The CDR3 DNA follows: TGTGCCAGCAGCCCGGACAGGTGGCACAATGAGCAGTTCTTC.

V and J are TRBV27 and TRBJ2-5; 16 bases align to TRBD2. The V and J ends lost 2 bases and 5 bases, in that order; junction bases with no gene match: 5. CDR1 is MNHEY and CDR2 is SMNVEV in the germline V gene (reference sequence). CDR3 size: 17 residues. This CDR3 is CASSLGTSGGEFETQYF. In DNA form, the CDR3 reads TGTGCCAGCAGTTTAGGGACTAGCGGGGGGGAGTTTGAGACCCAGTACTTC.

This chain connects TRBV5-6 to TRBJ2-7; unclear D gene. The CDR3 sequence is 18 residues long. Germline CDR1 is SGHDT and CDR2 is YYEEEE. The ends were cut back, 2 bases at V and 0 bases at J, with 21 bases in the middle. The CDR3 nucleotides are TGTGCCAGCAGCTTTGGGTTAGAACCACTATCTACCTCCTACGAGCAGTACTTC. Protein: CASSFGLEPLSTSYEQYF.

This clone was seen only a few times. V is TRBV19 and J is TRBJ2-2; tentatively, D is TRBD1 (6 bases). V shed 3 bases and J shed 5 bases, with 7 bases lying between them. The CDR3 runs 13 residues. Germline V gene lookup returns CDR1 LNHDA and CDR2 SQIVND (reference sequence). CDR3 sequence reads: CASSIRGTGELFF. CDR3 coding DNA: TGTGCCAGTAGTATCAGGGGTACCGGGGAGCTGTTTTTT.

This clone was counted a few times. The chain links TRBV4-1 to TRBJ1-2; 8 bases align to TRBD1. This CDR3 comprises 15 residues. V shed 3 bases, J shed 5 bases, and the junction held 8 bases outside the gene matches. Looked up from germline, CDR1 is MGHRA and CDR2 is YSYEKL. The chain's CDR3 is CASSQSWTGRYGYTF. CDR3 in DNA: TGCGCCAGCAGCCAGTCCTGGACAGGGAGATATGGCTACACCTTC.

The chain couples TRBV11-3 to TRBJ1-1; D perhaps matches TRBD1 (5 bases). The CDR3 has 13 amino acids. V lost 5 bases and J 1 base, leaving 8 bases between the germline ends. Germline V gene sequence: CDR1 SGHNT, CDR2 YENEEA. Here the CDR3 reads CASSPTGNTEAFF. The CDR3 DNA reads as TGTGCCAGCAGCCCTACAGGGAACACTGAAGCTTTCTTT.

The V gene is TRBV2, the J gene TRBJ2-7; D is uncertain. The CDR3 length is 14 residues. The V end lost 10 bases, the J end lost 4 bases, and 20 bases lay between the germline ends. Germline values: CDR1 SNHLY, CDR2 FYNNEI. DNA for the CDR3: TGTGCCACTCGGCTCGACCGGAGTTTATACGAGCAGTACTTC. The encoded protein is CATRLDRSLYEQYF.

This chain uses TRBV5-1 with TRBJ2-7; possibly TRBD1 for D (5 bases). CDR1 SGHRS and CDR2 YFSETQ come from the germline V gene. V lost 4 bases, J lost 3 bases, and 20 bases lay in between. The CDR3 is 16 residues long. CDR3 nucleotide sequence: TGCGCCAGCAGCCCTCAGGGTTCCTCTTCAGACTACGAGCAGTACTTC. This translates into CASSPQGSSSDYEQYF.

The chain links TRBV2 to TRBJ2-7; 7 bases map to TRBD2. The CDR3 loop spans 12 amino acids. Trimming removed 7 bases from V and 5 bases from J; junction bases left unmatched: 5. The germline CDR1 and CDR2 sequences are SNHLY and FYNNEI. The CDR3: CASTGAGNEQYF. CDR3 coding DNA: TGTGCCAGCACCGGAGCGGGGAACGAGCAGTACTTC. Looking up the rest from reference TRBV2 and TRBJ2-7 gives the full variable domain: EPEVTQTPSHQVTQMGQEVILRCVPISNHLYFYWYRQILGQKVEFLVSFYNNEISEKSEIFDDQFSVERPDGSNFTLKIRSTKLEDSAMYFCASTGAGNEQYFGPGTRLTVT.

This clone was found a few times. This chain uses TRBV7-2 with TRBJ2-5; possibly TRBD2 for D (5 bases). The germline CDR1 and CDR2 sequences are SGHTA and FQGNSA. The CDR3 runs to 16 residues. V was clipped by 1 base and J by 1 base, with 13 bases between them. The CDR3 is CASSLGLGSFQETQYF. The DNA of the CDR3 is TGTGCCAGCAGCTTAGGCCTAGGGAGTTTCCAAGAGACCCAGTACTTC.

The CDR3 bases are TGTGCCAGCAGCCCTCGGGGCGGGGGCACTGAAGCTTTCTTT. This sequence encodes CASSPRGGGTEAFF. V gene TRBV25-1 combines with J gene TRBJ1-1, with D tentatively TRBD1 (5 bases). The V end lost 6 bases, the J end lost 4 bases, and 15 bases lay between the germline ends. The CDR3 is 14 residues long. Germline lookup yields CDR1 MGHDK and CDR2 SYGVNS.

This clone was seen a handful of times. The chain recombines TRBV7-9 with TRBJ2-5; a possible D gene is TRBD2 (5 bases). The CDR3 is 15 residues long. Trimming removed 5 bases from V and 0 bases from J, with 13 bases in between. Germline-derived CDR1 and CDR2 are SEHNR and FQNEAQ (reference sequence). CDR3 in amino acids: CASSPRKADQETQYF. The DNA of the CDR3 is TGTGCCAGCAGCCCACGTAAAGCGGACCAAGAGACCCAGTACTTC.

This chain uses TRBV6-4 with TRBJ1-1, with TRBD1 as a possible D gene (5 bases). Germline-derived CDR1 and CDR2 are MRHNA and SNTAGT. Trimming cost V 3 bases and J 5 bases, with 16 bases left between them. The CDR3 sequence is 15 residues long. The CDR3 nucleotides read TGTGCCAGCAGTGATCCATACGGGGGGAGGACTGAAGCTTTCTTT. Its translation is CASSDPYGGRTEAFF.

The chain joins TRBV7-8 to TRBJ2-7; 8 nucleotides agree with TRBD1. This CDR3 is 18 amino acids long. Germline assignment: CDR1 SGHVS and CDR2 FQNEAQ. The V and J ends lost 2 bases and 5 bases, in that order; junction bases with no gene match: 17. The CDR3 reads CASSLIADPGGDGDEQYF. CDR3 in DNA: TGTGCCAGCAGCTTAATTGCGGACCCAGGGGGCGATGGGGACGAGCAGTACTTC.

This clone has more than one count but fewer than ten. As DNA, the CDR3 is TGTGCCAGTAGTATAGTGGGAGGGGTAGAGACCCAGTACTTC. Its protein is CASSIVGGVETQYF. V gene TRBV19 combines with J gene TRBJ2-5, with 7 bases matching TRBD2. CDR1 LNHDA and CDR2 SQIVND come from the germline V gene (reference sequence). V was pared by 1 base and J by 4 bases, with 3 bases of the junction left unmatched. This CDR3 spans 14 amino acids.

V and J are TRBV10-1 and TRBJ2-5; TRBD2 might be the D (6 bases). Trimming left V 3 bases short and J 2 bases short, with 19 bases between. This CDR3 region has 17 residues. CDR1 is WNHNN and CDR2 is SYGVQD in the germline V gene (reference sequence). The CDR3 reads CASSDYRDWRTQETQYF. In DNA form, the CDR3 reads TGCGCCAGCAGTGATTACCGGGACTGGAGAACTCAAGAGACCCAGTACTTC.

The chain recombines TRBV6-1 with TRBJ1-5; D possibly corresponds to TRBD1 (6 bases). Germline-derived CDR1 and CDR2 are MNHNS and SASEGT. The length of the CDR3 is 16 residues. Trimming took 4 bases from V and 0 from J, leaving 13 bases between them. The chain's CDR3 is CASSALTGSSNQPQHF. In nucleotides, the CDR3 is TGTGCCAGCAGTGCCTTAACAGGGTCTAGCAATCAGCCCCAGCATTTT.

This rearrangement joins TRBV19 to TRBJ1-2, with 9 bases fitting TRBD1. Germline V gene lookup returns CDR1 LNHDA and CDR2 SQIVND (reference sequence). The CDR3 has 16 amino acids. The trim removed 0 bases at V and 8 bases at J, leaving 10 bases unmatched. The DNA for the CDR3 is TGTGCCAGTAGTATAGATCAGGGACAGGGAAGGAGAGGCTACACCTTC. Amino acid sequence: CASSIDQGQGRRGYTF.

The V call is TRBV28, the J call TRBJ2-6; no firm D call. The CDR3 sequence is 13 residues long. CDR1 and CDR2 (germline): MDHEN, SYDVKM. Trimming removed 7 bases from V and 2 bases from J, with 6 bases in between. The CDR3 here is CASTPPGANVLTF. CDR3 DNA: TGTGCCAGCACCCCACCTGGGGCCAACGTCCTGACTTTC. The full variable domain, its missing parts supplied by reference TRBV28 and TRBJ2-6, is DVKVTQSSRYLVKRTGEKVFLECVQDMDHENMFWYRQDPGLGLRLIYFSYDVKMKEKGDIPEGYSVSREKKERFSLILESASTNQTSMYLCASTPPGANVLTFGAGSRLTVL.

This clone was detected only a few times. The rearrangement uses TRBV10-3 and TRBJ1-1; tentative D call: TRBD1 (5 bases). The germline gives CDR1 ENHRY, CDR2 SYGVKD. V lost 5 bases to trimming and J lost 5 bases, with 12 bases between them. This CDR3 is built from 13 residues. CDR3 sequence reads: CAISYGGDTEAFF. CDR3 coding DNA: TGTGCCATCAGTTATGGGGGGGATACTGAAGCTTTCTTT.

The rearrangement links TRBV6-1 to TRBJ2-1; D remains ambiguous. Trimming stripped 2 bases from V and 0 bases from J, with 8 bases between. There are 15 residues in the CDR3. Germline values: CDR1 MNHNS, CDR2 SASEGT. The CDR3 sequence is CASSEWGSSYNEQFF. Here the CDR3 DNA reads TGTGCCAGCAGTGAATGGGGAAGCTCCTACAATGAGCAGTTCTTC.

This chain uses TRBV5-1 with TRBJ1-5; D possibly corresponds to TRBD1 (5 bases). CDR3 length: 15 amino acids. Trimming left V 2 bases short and J 2 bases short, with 11 bases between. Germline V gene lookup returns CDR1 SGHRS and CDR2 YFSETQ. CDR3 in amino acids: CASSLGHSGNQPQHF. CDR3 sequence (DNA): TGCGCCAGCAGCTTAGGACATTCCGGCAATCAGCCCCAGCATTTT.

This chain connects TRBV18 to TRBJ1-2, with a possible D match to TRBD1 (6 bases). The CDR3 runs 15 residues. V lost 2 bases, J lost 7 bases, and 17 bases lay in between. The germline gives CDR1 KGHSH, CDR2 LQKENI. CDR3 in amino acids: CASSPVSGTLGGYTF. In nucleotides, the CDR3 is TGTGCCAGCTCACCAGTATCCGGGACACTTGGTGGCTACACCTTC.

This clone occurred a few times. This chain joins TRBV5-1 and TRBJ2-1; the D is unclear. The CDR3 spans 13 residues. Per germline, CDR1 SGHRS and CDR2 YFSETQ. V was pared by 1 base and J by 8 bases, with 10 bases between. The CDR3 DNA reads TGCGCCAGCAGCTTGCAGCCCCGGGATGAGCAGTTCTTC. Encoded protein: CASSLQPRDEQFF.

The V call is TRBV12-5, the J call TRBJ1-1; 11 bases line up with TRBD1. The CDR3 consists of 17 residues. CDR1 is LGHNT, CDR2 FRNRAP, per germline. The J segment lost 4 bases and the V segment lost 0 bases, leaving 7 bases of the junction unmatched. For the CDR3, the DNA is TGTGCTAGTGGTTTGGTCTGGACAGGGGGCGCGGGCACTGAAGCTTTCTTT. Its translation: CASGLVWTGGAGTEAFF.

The rearrangement links TRBV2 to TRBJ1-3; D gene uncertain. Germline V gene lookup returns CDR1 SNHLY and CDR2 FYNNEI. The CDR3 spans 15 residues. The V gene lost 2 bases and the J gene lost 4 bases, with 12 bases spanning the gap. As DNA, the CDR3 is TGTGCCAGCAGTGAAATGGTAGGGAGAGGAAACACCATATATTTT. Translation: CASSEMVGRGNTIYF.

This chain links TRBV7-2 with TRBJ1-2, with TRBD1 identical over 7 bases. The trim removed 5 bases at V and 5 bases at J, leaving 2 bases unmatched. Germline CDR1 and CDR2: SGHTA and FQGNSA. The CDR3 contains 12 residues. This chain's CDR3 is CASSPTGYGYTF. CDR3 DNA sequence: TGTGCCAGCAGCCCGACAGGGTATGGCTACACCTTC.